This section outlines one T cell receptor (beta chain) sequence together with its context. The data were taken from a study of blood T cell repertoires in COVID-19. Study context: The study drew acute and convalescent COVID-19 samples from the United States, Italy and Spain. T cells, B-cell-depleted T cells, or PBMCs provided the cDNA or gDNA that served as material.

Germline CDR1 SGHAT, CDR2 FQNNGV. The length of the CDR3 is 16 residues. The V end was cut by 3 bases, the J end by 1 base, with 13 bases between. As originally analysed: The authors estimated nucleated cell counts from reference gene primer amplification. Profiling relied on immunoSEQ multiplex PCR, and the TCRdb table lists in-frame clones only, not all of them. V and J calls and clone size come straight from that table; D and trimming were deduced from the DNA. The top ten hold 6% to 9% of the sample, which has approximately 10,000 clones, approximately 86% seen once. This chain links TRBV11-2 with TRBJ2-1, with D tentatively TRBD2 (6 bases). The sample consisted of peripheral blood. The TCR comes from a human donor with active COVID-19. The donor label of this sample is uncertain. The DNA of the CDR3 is TGTGCCAGCAGCTTTTTGGCAGGGAGGTCCTACAATGAGCAGTTCTTC. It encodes CASSFLAGRSYNEQFF.